The following is a T cell receptor (beta chain) sequence with its context. The V and J ends lost 3 bases and 1 base, in that order; junction bases with no gene match: 5. There are 15 residues in the CDR3. Germline V lookup: CDR1 SGHRS, CDR2 YFSETQ. These data come from a study of blood T cell repertoires in COVID-19. The method was immunoSEQ multiplex PCR; TCRdb's version includes in-frame clones alone and lacks a portion of them. The data contain some 66,000 clones, 85% to 90% of them singletons. This receptor was obtained from a man in his fifties or sixties with active COVID-19. Sequenced: peripheral blood. The gene calls are TRBV5-1 and TRBJ1-1; 8 positions agree with TRBD1. CDR3 nucleotide sequence: TGCGCCAGCAGCTACAGGGGGTTCGAGAACACTGAAGCTTTCTTT. Protein sequence: CASSYRGFENTEAFF.